The sequence of this T cell receptor (beta chain) was determined in a study of blood T cell repertoires in COVID-19. Trimming stripped 4 bases from V and 5 bases from J, with 7 bases between. Germline V gene lookup returns CDR1 SGDLS and CDR2 YYNGEE. This CDR3 is 12 amino acids long. Assay: immunoSEQ multiplex PCR; the TCRdb copy retains only in-frame clones and omits some. The data contain some 400,000 clones, around nine tenths of them singletons. In assigning cohorts, the study relied on participant-reported clinical history. Material for sequencing was PBMCs or T cells enriched from blood (not recorded which). The chain links TRBV9 to TRBJ2-1, with no clear D. The clonotype was recovered from a woman between 25 and 40 years old who had recovered from COVID-19. In nucleotides, the CDR3 is TGTGCCAGCAGCCCTAGGAACAATGAGCAGTTCTTC. This codes for CASSPRNNEQFF.